Presented here are 13 T cell receptor beta chains from one specimen sequenced in a study of Ad26.COV2.S vaccination and SARS-CoV-2 variants. Treatment indicated: over 15 received Ad26.COV2.S at low or high dose, single or two shots; 5 received placebo; per-sample allocation not given. Repertoires come from day 63 after the first vaccine or placebo injection. Sequencing used immunoSEQ multiplex PCR; TCRdb keeps in-frame clones, though not all of them. In the table there are approximately 410,000 clones, about nine tenths of which are singletons. Sequencing was performed on peripheral blood, taken in a trial of Ad26.COV2.S vaccine versus placebo. These receptor sequences come from a person aged 18-60 years who received the Ad26.COV2.S COVID-19 vaccine or a placebo.

Comment on this clone: Other DNA sequences in this sample translate to the same CDR3. V usage is TRBV6-2 or TRBV6-3 and J usage is TRBJ2-7; D perhaps matches TRBD1 (5 bases). This CDR3 is 12 amino acids long. V was trimmed by 3 bases and J by 3 bases, leaving 6 bases between them. CDR1 and CDR2 (germline): MNHEY, SVGEGT. DNA of the CDR3: TGTGCCAGCAGTTATACAGGCTACGAGCAGTACTTC. Encoded protein: CASSYTGYEQYF.

V is TRBV4-2 and J is TRBJ2-7, with TRBD2 matching 10 bases. Germline V lookup: CDR1 LGHNA, CDR2 YNFKEQ. The trim removed 0 bases at V and 0 bases at J, leaving 5 bases unmatched. This CDR3 has 17 amino acids. In DNA form, the CDR3 reads TGTGCCAGCAGCCAAGAACCTAGCGGGGGTGACTCCTACGAGCAGTACTTC. Its protein is CASSQEPSGGDSYEQYF.

This sequence joins TRBV7-8 and TRBJ2-3, with D possibly being TRBD1 (6 bases). Trimming removed 1 base from V and 1 base from J, with 12 bases in between. This CDR3 is built from 16 residues. Germline CDR1 is SGHVS and CDR2 is FQNEAQ. The CDR3 DNA follows: TGTGCCAGCAGCTTAGGGGGGCGGCAGGGCACAGATACGCAGTATTTT. Translated: CASSLGGRQGTDTQYF.

The chain is built from TRBV14 and TRBJ2-7; 7 positions match TRBD1. V shed 2 bases and J 6 bases; nucleotides not matched to a gene: 10. The CDR3 length is 15 residues. Germline V gene data show CDR1 as SGHDN and CDR2 as FVKESK. CDR3 loop: CASSQTRDSRVEQYF. DNA for the CDR3: TGTGCCAGCAGCCAAACCCGGGACAGCCGCGTCGAGCAGTACTTC. Together with reference TRBV14 and TRBJ2-7, the CDR3 gives the full variable domain: EAGVTQFPSHSVIEKGQTVTLRCDPISGHDNLYWYRRVMGKEIKFLLHFVKESKQDESGMPNNRFLAERTGGTYSTLKVQPAELEDSGVYFCASSQTRDSRVEQYFGPGTRLTVT.

V gene TRBV30 combines with J gene TRBJ2-7; 12 positions agree with TRBD2. The V segment lost 2 bases and the J segment 6 bases; nucleotides outside the gene matches: 5. Germline V CDR1 and CDR2: GTSNPN, SVGIG (reference sequence). CDR3 length: 14 residues. The CDR3 DNA follows: TGTGCCTGGAGTCCGCTAGCGGGGGGGGGCGAGCAGTACTTC. Residues: CAWSPLAGGGEQYF.

The chain has TRBV12-5 and TRBJ2-5, with 8 bases that match TRBD1. Germline V gene sequence: CDR1 LGHNT, CDR2 FRNRAP. The CDR3 loop spans 17 amino acids. J gave up 0 bases and V 1 base, and 7 bases lay outside the gene matches. This CDR3 reads CASGLGSDRAYQETQYF. The CDR3 bases are TGTGCTAGTGGTTTGGGATCGGACAGGGCATACCAAGAGACCCAGTACTTC.

The chain carries TRBV5-8 and TRBJ2-1; a weak D match, TRBD2 (6 bases). Trimming left V 2 bases short and J 8 bases short, with 8 bases between. CDR3 length: 12 amino acids. Germline V gene data show CDR1 as SGHTS and CDR2 as YDEGEE. The CDR3: CASSFWGDEQFF. The CDR3 DNA sequence: TGTGCCAGCAGCTTCTGGGGGGATGAGCAGTTCTTC.

The CDR3 is CASSQGPASYNEQFF. CDR3 nucleotides: TGTGCCAGCAGCCAGGGGCCGGCCTCCTACAATGAGCAGTTCTTC. This rearrangement joins TRBV3-1 (or the pseudogene TRBV3-2) to TRBJ2-1, with TRBD1 as a possible D gene (5 bases). The CDR3 totals 15 residues. The germline V and J ends were trimmed by 3 bases and 0 bases, with 9 bases remaining between them. The V gene's germline CDR1 is LGHDT and CDR2 YNNKEL (reference sequence).

As concerns this clone: One base away lies a much larger clone, so this may be a sequencing read error. V and J are TRBV4-2 and TRBJ2-7; D possibly corresponds to TRBD2 (6 bases). Germline CDR1 and CDR2: LGHNA and YNFKEQ. This CDR3 is built from 14 residues. V shed 0 bases and J shed 2 bases, with 8 bases lying between them. The chain's CDR3 is CASSQDGGTYEQYF. As DNA, the CDR3 is TGTGCCAGCAGCCAAGATGGGGGGACCTACGAGCAGTACTTC.

This clone was observed a single time. The V call is TRBV7-2, the J call TRBJ1-6, with 7 nucleotides matching TRBD1. The CDR3 length is 15 residues. With 1 base clipped from V and 14 bases from J, the junction kept 11 bases outside the gene matches. Germline V gene sequence: CDR1 SGHTA, CDR2 FQGNSA. The CDR3 spells CASSLDPSGGGSLHF. DNA of the CDR3: TGTGCCAGCAGCTTAGACCCCTCAGGGGGAGGGTCCCTCCACTTT.

This clone appeared a single time. The chain carries TRBV27 and TRBJ1-4; D not certain. The V end lost 3 bases, the J end lost 4 bases, and 12 bases lay between the germline ends. CDR1 is MNHEY and CDR2 is SMNVEV in the germline V gene (reference sequence). The CDR3 is 15 amino acids. The DNA of the CDR3 is TGTGCCAGCAGTTTGCTGCCGGGCTATAATGAAAAACTGTTTTTT. This sequence encodes CASSLLPGYNEKLFF.

This clone showed up just once. Other DNA sequences within the sample encode an identical CDR3. The chain employs TRBV19 and TRBJ2-7; tentative D call: TRBD1 (5 bases). Germline V gene lookup returns CDR1 LNHDA and CDR2 SQIVND (reference sequence). This CDR3 has 13 residues. With 2 bases removed from V and 1 base from J, the gap between germline ends came to 6 bases. The CDR3 nucleotides read TGTGCCAGTAGTATACAGGGATCCTACGAGCAGTACTTC. This encodes CASSIQGSYEQYF.

The chain employs TRBV10-3 and TRBJ1-1; 7 bases align to TRBD1. The CDR3 length is 17 residues. Losses at the gene ends were 8 bases for V and 0 bases for J; bases not matched to a gene: 15. The germline V gene encodes CDR1 ENHRY and CDR2 SYGVKD. The CDR3 loop reads CAISFGQVLNLNTEAFF. In DNA form, the CDR3 reads TGTGCCATCTCCTTTGGACAGGTACTTAACCTGAACACTGAAGCTTTCTTT.